The table lists the clone carrying this T cell receptor (beta chain) with a count of one. The antigen is unknown. The data originate from a study of shared clonotypes between healthy human individuals. Study findings and constraints: Rarefaction indicated that sorted-subset sequencing remained incomplete although depth was large. An effect of sequencing depth on clonotype sharing among donors was expected.

An even split of each subset's genomic DNA across several immunoSEQ plates was performed. Only in-frame clones appear in the TCRdb table, and some are missing; sequencing was by immunoSEQ multiplex PCR. The data show about 710,000 clones, with around three quarters seen just once and around 1.8% held by the top ten. The CDR3 length is 13 residues. The trim removed 8 bases at V and 2 bases at J, leaving 3 bases unmatched. From germline, CDR1 is MNHEY and CDR2 SMNVEV (reference sequence). Sequenced sample: memory CD4+ T cells sorted from blood. Subset noted: CD45RA-negative fraction. This clonotype was sampled from a woman aged 25 to 45 in good health. This sequence joins TRBV27 and TRBJ1-5, with 7 bases lining up with TRBD1. This CDR3 is CASWTGRNQPQHF. The CDR3 coding sequence is TGTGCCAGCTGGACAGGCCGCAATCAGCCCCAGCATTTT.